This T cell receptor (beta chain) emerged from a study of regulatory T cells in long-lasting Graves disease. Sequencing libraries for TCR beta were prepared with iRepertoire HTBI primers and Arm-PCR of CDR3 regions. MiXCR was run by TCRdb on the multiplex PCR reads, yielding one entry per CDR3 protein. The top ten clones hold approximately 15% of a sample with around 240,000 distinct CDR3 sequences, around 18% of them seen once. This clonotype was counted between two and nine times. Time point here: newly diagnosed GD, antithyroid drugs for less than 3 months. With RNA extracted from PBMCs as input, the TCR library was made. After removal of 5 bases from V and 1 base from J, the junction contained 12 bases not matched to a gene. The V gene's germline CDR1 is SGDLS and CDR2 YYNGEE. This CDR3 is built from 17 residues. These data also formed part of another study, on T cells in Graves' hyperthyroidism and ophthalmopathy.

The TCR originated in a woman in her 30s with Graves disease. The J gene is TRBJ1-3, the V gene TRBV9; 7 positions match TRBD1. This specimen was peripheral blood mononuclear cells (PBMCs), taken at new diagnosis, from a patient treated with antithyroid drugs. CDR3 DNA: TGTGCCAGCAGTGTTCGTGAGGGACAGAATTCTGGAAACACCATATATTTT. Amino acids: CASSVREGQNSGNTIYF.